The 7 T cell receptor beta chains below come from one sample, sequenced in a study of blood T cell repertoires in COVID-19. Repertoires were generated with immunoSEQ multiplex PCR, while TCRdb's copy carries only in-frame clones and drops some. The sample yields about 280,000 clones, about four fifths seen once. The sample consisted of PBMCs or T cells enriched from blood (not recorded which). These receptors came from a man aged 40-50 years who had been exposed to COVID-19.

The chain has TRBV11-3 and TRBJ2-5, with a possible D match to TRBD1 (5 bases). This CDR3 contains 11 residues. Germline CDR1 is SGHNT and CDR2 is YENEEA. Trimming took 4 bases from V and 7 from J, leaving 7 bases between them. DNA for the CDR3: TGTGCCAGCAGCTCCCAGGGGACCCAGTACTTC. Translating gives CASSSQGTQYF.

This clone has only a few counts. This chain joins TRBV30 and TRBJ1-4; D call uncertain. This CDR3 is built from 11 residues. Germline V gene data show CDR1 as GTSNPN and CDR2 as SVGIG (reference sequence). The V and J ends lost 0 bases and 8 bases respectively, with 4 bases between them. The CDR3 is CAWSVAEKLFF. DNA of the CDR3: TGTGCCTGGAGTGTAGCGGAAAAACTGTTTTTT.

V usage is TRBV4-1 and J usage is TRBJ1-2; D perhaps matches TRBD1 (5 bases). This CDR3 contains 14 residues. CDR1 and CDR2 from the germline V gene are MGHRA and YSYEKL. Between the trimmed V and J ends, which lost 1 base and 2 bases, there was a span of 8 bases. CDR3 amino acids: CASSQGDRNYGYTF. DNA for the CDR3: TGCGCCAGCAGCCAAGGAGACAGAAACTATGGCTACACCTTC.

This CDR3 reads CSVSGPAGLETQYF. Written as DNA, the CDR3 is TGCAGCGTTTCGGGTCCTGCGGGGTTGGAGACCCAGTACTTC. The chain employs TRBV29-1 and TRBJ2-5; tentatively, D is TRBD2 (6 bases). Germline CDR1 SQVTM, CDR2 ANQGSEA. Between the trimmed V and J ends, which lost 5 bases and 5 bases, there was a span of 18 bases. The CDR3 length is 14 residues.

V is TRBV19 and J is TRBJ2-7, with TRBD2 matching over 10 bases. With 10 bases clipped from V and 0 bases from J, the junction kept 3 bases outside the gene matches. The CDR3 sequence is 13 residues long. The germline CDR1 and CDR2 sequences are LNHDA and SQIVND (reference sequence). The CDR3 coding sequence is TGTGCCACTACTAGCGGGAACTCCTACGAGCAGTACTTC. Its translation is CATTSGNSYEQYF.

The chain has TRBV10-3 and TRBJ1-1, with 7 bases aligning to TRBD1. The CDR3 has 12 amino acids. V shed 8 bases, J shed 1 base, and the junction held 1 base outside the gene matches. Germline-derived CDR1 and CDR2 are ENHRY and SYGVKD. Written as DNA, the CDR3 is TGTGCCATCGGGACAGAGAACACTGAAGCTTTCTTT. Translating gives CAIGTENTEAFF.

The chain links TRBV19 to TRBJ2-1; TRBD1 might be the D (5 bases). Per the germline V gene, CDR1 is LNHDA and CDR2 is SQIVND (reference sequence). The V and J ends lost 5 bases and 16 bases respectively, with 24 bases between them. The CDR3 spans 14 residues. The CDR3 region is CASSLGLETVALFF. CDR3 coding DNA: TGTGCCAGTAGTTTGGGGCTCGAGACAGTCGCCCTCTTCTTC.